The present T cell receptor beta chain was sequenced within a study of vaccination and CD4 T cells after COVID-19. The treatment is: roughly ten-day PBMC culture with coronavirus spike peptide pools or control peptides (ViraFEST assay). Negative selection recovered the CD4+ T cells once they had spent 10 days in culture. Oncomine TCR Beta short-read sequencing was applied to DNA from cultured CD4+ T cells. One entry per CDR3 protein results from TCRdb running MiXCR on the PCR reads. The sample comprises approximately 9,000 distinct CDR3 sequences, about 49% of which are singletons, and about a sixth rests with the top ten. This clonotype is categorized as medium-sized. What it binds is unknown. The germline CDR1 and CDR2 sequences are DFQATT and SNEGSKA (reference sequence). This CDR3 contains 15 residues. Between the trimmed V and J ends, which lost 0 bases and 1 base, there was a span of 12 bases.

General study results and limits: Clonotypes reactive to SARS-CoV-2 had a median that went up from 21 to 38, but not significantly.

V gene TRBV20-1 combines with J gene TRBJ1-1; D remains unclear. The material sequenced was CD4+ T cells from blood, cultured in vitro. The sequence derives from a human donor who had recovered from COVID-19. The CDR3 DNA reads as TGCAGTGCTAGAGACGGGGTACGGGGGAACACTGAAGCTTTCTTT. It codes for CSARDGVRGNTEAFF.